Following are 8 T cell receptor beta chains from one sample sequenced in a study of blood T cell repertoires in COVID-19. Libraries were prepared by immunoSEQ multiplex PCR; TCRdb keeps only in-frame clonotypes and omits some of them. The sample includes roughly 68,000 clones, about 81% of them seen just once. Sequencing was performed on peripheral blood. Receptor source: a human donor in a cohort sampled during active COVID-19.

The chain couples TRBV2 to TRBJ2-7, with TRBD1 matching over 8 bases. In germline, CDR1 is SNHLY, CDR2 FYNNEI. This CDR3 is 15 amino acids long. J gave up 0 bases and V 7 bases, and 8 bases lay outside the gene matches. This CDR3 reads CASIEDRGYSYEQYF. The CDR3 DNA reads TGTGCCAGCATCGAAGACAGGGGATACTCCTACGAGCAGTACTTC.

V is TRBV10-1 and J is TRBJ2-5; tentatively, D is TRBD2 (5 bases). The CDR3 is made up of 12 amino acids. Trimming pared 11 bases from V and 4 bases from J, leaving 14 bases between. Germline assignment: CDR1 WNHNN and CDR2 SYGVQD (reference sequence). CDR3 in DNA: TGCGCCGCGAAACGGGGTGGAGAGACCCAGTACTTC. Amino acids: CAAKRGGETQYF.

V is TRBV5-8 and J is TRBJ2-3, with D perhaps matching TRBD2 (6 bases). This CDR3 is built from 14 residues. Germline V lookup: CDR1 SGHTS, CDR2 YDEGEE. The V and J ends lost 1 base and 6 bases respectively, with 12 bases between them. The CDR3 DNA reads TGTGCCAGCAGCTTGCGGCGGGAAACCGATACGCAGTATTTT. The encoded protein is CASSLRRETDTQYF.

The chain carries TRBV5-6 and TRBJ2-1; 8 bases map to TRBD2. The trim removed 0 bases at V and 2 bases at J, leaving 10 bases unmatched. The CDR3 loop spans 18 amino acids. CDR1 SGHDT and CDR2 YYEEEE come from the germline V gene. The CDR3, as DNA: TGTGCCAGCAGCTTGGCCCCCCGAGCGGGAGAAGCCTACAATGAGCAGTTCTTC. This gives the protein CASSLAPRAGEAYNEQFF. Complete variable domain (other parts from reference TRBV5-6 and TRBJ2-1): DAGVTQSPTHLIKTRGQQVTLRCSPKSGHDTVSWYQQALGQGPQFIFQYYEEEERQRGNFPDRFSGHQFPNYSSELNVNALLLGDSALYLCASSLAPRAGEAYNEQFFGPGTRLTVL.

The rearrangement joins TRBV6-5 to TRBJ2-7; TRBD1 matches at 9 bases. The CDR3 sequence is 12 residues long. The germline gives CDR1 MNHEY, CDR2 SVGAGI. J was trimmed by 10 bases and V by 7 bases; bases with no gene match: 8. CDR3 in amino acids: CASNPTGGEQYF. For the CDR3, the DNA is TGTGCCAGCAACCCGACAGGGGGGGAACAGTACTTC.

The chain joins TRBV28 to TRBJ1-5; no firm D call. With 6 bases removed from V and 6 bases from J, the gap between germline ends came to 15 bases. The CDR3 has 14 residues. CDR1 is MDHEN and CDR2 is SYDVKM in the germline V gene. The CDR3 here is CASRFLRRAQPQHF. DNA of the CDR3: TGTGCCAGCAGATTCTTAAGGAGAGCTCAGCCCCAGCATTTT.

This clone was counted a few times. This chain links TRBV5-6 with TRBJ1-2; D call uncertain. CDR3 size: 13 residues. CDR1 and CDR2 (germline): SGHDT, YYEEEE. Trimming pared 3 bases from V and 4 bases from J, leaving 10 bases between. The CDR3 protein is CASSSRTVYGYTF. In nucleotides, the CDR3 is TGTGCCAGCAGCTCCCGAACGGTCTATGGCTACACCTTC. The variable domain in full, with the rest retrieved from reference TRBV5-6 and TRBJ1-2, is DAGVTQSPTHLIKTRGQQVTLRCSPKSGHDTVSWYQQALGQGPQFIFQYYEEEERQRGNFPDRFSGHQFPNYSSELNVNALLLGDSALYLCASSSRTVYGYTFGSGTRLTVV.

This clone has just a few counts. The CDR3, as DNA: TGTGCCAGCAGTCGACTTTGGGCAACTAATGAAAAACTGTTTTTT. Its translation is CASSRLWATNEKLFF. This chain links TRBV2 with TRBJ1-4; D is undetermined. The germline V gene has CDR1 SNHLY and CDR2 FYNNEI. Trimming cost V 5 bases and J 0 bases, with 10 bases left between them. The CDR3 is 15 amino acids.